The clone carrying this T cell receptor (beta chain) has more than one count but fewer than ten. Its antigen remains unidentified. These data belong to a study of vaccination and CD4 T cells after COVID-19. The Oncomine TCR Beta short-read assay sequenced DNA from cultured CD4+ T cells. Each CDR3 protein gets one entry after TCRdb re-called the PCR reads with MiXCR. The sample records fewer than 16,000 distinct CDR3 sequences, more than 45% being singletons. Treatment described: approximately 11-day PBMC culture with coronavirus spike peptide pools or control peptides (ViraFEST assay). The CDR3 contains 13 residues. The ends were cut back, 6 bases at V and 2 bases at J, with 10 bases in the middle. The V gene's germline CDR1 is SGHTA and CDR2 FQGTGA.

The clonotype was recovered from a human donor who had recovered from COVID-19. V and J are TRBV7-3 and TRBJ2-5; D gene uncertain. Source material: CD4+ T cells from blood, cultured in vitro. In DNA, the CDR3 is TGTGCCAGCAGTCCCCGAGGACAAGAGACCCAGTACTTC. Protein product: CASSPRGQETQYF.